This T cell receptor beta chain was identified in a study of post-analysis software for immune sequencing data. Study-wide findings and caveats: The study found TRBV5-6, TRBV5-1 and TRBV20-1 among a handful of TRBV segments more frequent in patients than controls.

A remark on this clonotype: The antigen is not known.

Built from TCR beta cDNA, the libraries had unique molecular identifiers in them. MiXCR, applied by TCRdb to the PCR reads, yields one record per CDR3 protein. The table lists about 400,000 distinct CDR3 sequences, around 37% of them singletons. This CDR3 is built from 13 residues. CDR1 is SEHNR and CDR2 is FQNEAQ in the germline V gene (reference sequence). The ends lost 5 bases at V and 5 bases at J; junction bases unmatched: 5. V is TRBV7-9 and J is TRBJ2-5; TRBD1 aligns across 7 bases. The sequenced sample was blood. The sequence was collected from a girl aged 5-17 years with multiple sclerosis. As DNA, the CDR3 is TGTGCCAGCAGCCGGGGACAGAGGGAGACCCAGTACTTC. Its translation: CASSRGQRETQYF.